The rows below give T cell receptor beta chains drawn from one sample of a study. One entry per CDR3 protein results from TCRdb running MiXCR on the 5' RACE reads. This table holds approximately 6,000 distinct CDR3 sequences, around 66% found once. Sequencing used memory CD4+ T cells sorted from a lymph node. These TCRs come from a female donor with breast cancer. Both conserved end residues are part of each CDR3. The order of the fields is D gene, J gene, V gene, CDR3 DNA, CDR3 protein. A D gene is named only where the DNA matches it firmly.

TRBD2,TRBJ2-5,TRBV11-3,TGTGCCAGCAGCTTACTAGCGGGGGGCCGGGGAGAGACCCAGTACTTC,CASSLLAGGRGETQYF
-,TRBJ2-1,TRBV9,TGTGCCAGCAGCGTATCTAGCGAGGCTGAGCAGTTCTTC,CASSVSSEAEQFF
-,TRBJ2-7,TRBV7-6,TGTGCCAGCAGCTCCGCAGAGTTCAGCCTCGAGCAGTACTTC,CASSSAEFSLEQYF
TRBD2,TRBJ2-7,TRBV5-1,TGCGCCAGCAGCTCGACGACTAGCGGCTACGAGCAGTACTTC,CASSSTTSGYEQYF
TRBD1,TRBJ2-7,TRBV4-2,TGTGCCAGCAGCAACCCGACAGGGCTAAGCGACTCCTACGAGCAGTACTTC,CASSNPTGLSDSYEQYF
-,TRBJ2-5,TRBV6-6,TGTGCCAGCAGTTCCCTGCAAGAGACCCAGTACTTC,CASSSLQETQYF
-,TRBJ1-5,TRBV28,TGTGCCAGCACCCTCGGGACGGGATGGAACCAGCCCCAGCATTTT,CASTLGTGWNQPQHF
TRBD1,TRBJ2-3,TRBV28,TGTGCCAGCAGTTTTGGGACAGGGGACACAGATACGCAGTATTTT,CASSFGTGDTDTQYF
-,TRBJ2-7,TRBV6-4,TGTGCCAGCAGTGACTTGGGGGGCGGCGAGCAGTACTTC,CASSDLGGGEQYF
TRBD2,TRBJ2-3,TRBV20-1,TGCAGTGTTAGACGTCCTAGCGGGAACACAGATACGCAGTATTTT,CSVRRPSGNTDTQYF
-,TRBJ2-2,TRBV20-1,TGCAGTGCTATCAGCCCGAACACCGGGGAGCTGTTTTTT,CSAISPNTGELFF
-,TRBJ2-5,TRBV7-7,TGTGCTAGCACCCCGGGTGGTTCGGCTGAGACCCAGTACTTC,CASTPGGSAETQYF
-,TRBJ2-7,TRBV2,TGTGCCAGCAGTGAATACCGTTCCGAGCAGTACTTC,CASSEYRSEQYF
-,TRBJ2-7,TRBV7-9,TGTGCCAGCAGCCTAAGCTACGAGCAGTACTTC,CASSLSYEQYF
-,TRBJ1-3,TRBV6-6,TGTGCCAGCAGTTACGGTAACTCTGGAAACACCATATATTTT,CASSYGNSGNTIYF